This TCR beta chain was documented in a study of T cells of healthy individuals. V lost 7 bases to trimming and J lost 6 bases, with 16 bases between them. The CDR3 has 13 amino acids. Germline V gives CDR1 SGHTS, CDR2 YDEGEE. This clonotype was found a few times. TCRdb called the 5' RACE reads again in MiXCR, with one record for every CDR3 protein. The profile shows roughly 87,000 distinct CDR3 sequences, 17% of them singletons. The chain is built from TRBV5-8 and TRBJ1-1, with D hard to call. The TCR comes from a human donor in good health. The CDR3 sequence is CASPSGPGAEAFF. Written as DNA, the CDR3 is TGTGCCAGCCCCTCGGGTCCGGGCGCTGAAGCTTTCTTT.